The rows below give T cell receptor beta chains drawn from one sample of a study of response to subunit inactivated influenza vaccine. One entry per CDR3 protein results from TCRdb running MiXCR on the RT-PCR reads. The table includes approximately 680,000 distinct CDR3 sequences, approximately 14% detected once. The sequenced sample was PBMCs from blood, obtained 12 days after vaccination. These receptor sequences come from a man aged 45 to 65 who received an inactivated influenza vaccine. Each CDR3 is given with its conserved first and last residue. A D gene is named only where the DNA matches it firmly. For some rows the clone size is stated as once, few or many, or as a class when expanded; others skip it.

V gene	J gene	clone size	D gene	CDR3 DNA	CDR3 protein
TRBV20-1	TRBJ2-1	few	TRBD2	TGCAGTGCTAGATCCCCACTAGCGGTTAACTACAATGAGCAGTTCTTC	CSARSPLAVNYNEQFF
TRBV28	TRBJ2-2	few	.	TGTGCCAGCAGTTTGGGAGGATTCAACACCGGGGAGCTGTTTTTT	CASSLGGFNTGELFF
TRBV20-1	TRBJ1-1	.	.	TGCAGTGCTAGGCGGGGGCAGATAAACACTGAAGCTTTCTTT	CSARRGQINTEAFF
TRBV10-3	TRBJ2-3	few	.	TGTGCCATCAGTGAGTCCCAGCGGGTAGGAGATACGCAGTATTTT	CAISESQRVGDTQYF
TRBV7-8	TRBJ2-7	few	TRBD2	TGTGCCAGCAGCCGACAGCTAGCGGCAATCGGCGAGCAGTACTTC	CASSRQLAAIGEQYF
TRBV15	TRBJ1-3	.	.	TGTGCCACCAGCCAACAGCGGAGCTCTGGAAACACCGTATATTTT	CATSQQRSSGNTVYF
TRBV3-1	TRBJ2-2	.	.	TGTGCCAGCAGCCAACTCCCCGGCGGGCGGAACACCGGGGAGCTGTTTTTT	CASSQLPGGRNTGELFF
TRBV30	TRBJ2-1	few	.	TGTGCCTGGAGTGACCCCTTCTATACTTACTCCTACAATGAGCAGTTCTTC	CAWSDPFYTYSYNEQFF
TRBV7-8	TRBJ2-3	.	TRBD1	TGTGCCAGCAGCTTAGCGCGGTGGGACAGGGTGGCCGATACGCAGTATTTT	CASSLARWDRVADTQYF
TRBV20-1	TRBJ1-1	.	TRBD1	TGCAGTGCTAGATCGACAGGGTGGCTCACTGAAGCTTTCTTT	CSARSTGWLTEAFF
TRBV12-3/TRBV12-4	TRBJ2-1	.	.	TGTGCCAGCTCCAAAGAGGCCGGGGGATCCTACAATGAGCAGTTCTTC	CASSKEAGGSYNEQFF
TRBV5-1	TRBJ2-1	.	TRBD1	TGCGCCAGCAGCTTGGTGGACAGGGGTCACAATGAGCAGTTCTTC	CASSLVDRGHNEQFF
TRBV12-3/TRBV12-4	TRBJ2-5	few	.	TGTGCCAGCAGTTTAGAGGCCGGGGGCAGACAGACCCAGTACTTC	CASSLEAGGRQTQYF
TRBV11-1	TRBJ2-4	few	.	TGTGCCAGCAGCTCCGAGACCAAAAACATTCAGTACTTC	CASSSETKNIQYF
TRBV10-2	TRBJ2-1	.	TRBD2	TGCGCCAGCCAACCCCTAGCGGGGGGAGGGGCCTACAATGAGCAGTTCTTC	CASQPLAGGGAYNEQFF
TRBV12-3/TRBV12-4	TRBJ1-3	few	.	TGTGCCAGCAGCTCCGGGCTTCGAGGCACCATATATTTT	CASSSGLRGTIYF
TRBV20-1	TRBJ2-5	few	TRBD1	TGCAGTGCTAGCACAGGGGGCCGGGAGACCCAGTACTTC	CSASTGGRETQYF
TRBV28	TRBJ2-3	.	.	TGTGCCAGCGCTGTGGGAGTTCCCGGCACAGATACGCAGTATTTT	CASAVGVPGTDTQYF
TRBV12-3/TRBV12-4	TRBJ2-1	.	TRBD2	TGTGCCAGCAGACCGGGACTAGCGCTCAATGAGCAGTTCTTC	CASRPGLALNEQFF
TRBV20-1	TRBJ1-1	many	TRBD1	TGCAGTGCTAGAGGACAGGGGTTGGAGGTGAACACTGAAGCTTTCTTT	CSARGQGLEVNTEAFF
TRBV6-2/TRBV6-3	TRBJ2-1	.	.	TGTGCCAGCAGTTATTTAGCGGTCTACAATGAGCAGTTCTTC	CASSYLAVYNEQFF
TRBV29-1	TRBJ2-7	few	.	TGCAGCGGGGTTAGGTCCCGGGGTTCCGAGCAGTACTTC	CSGVRSRGSEQYF
TRBV11-3	TRBJ2-2	many	TRBD1	TGTGCCAGCAGCTCGTGGGACAGCTTGAACACCGGGGAGCTGTTTTTT	CASSSWDSLNTGELFF
TRBV4-1	TRBJ1-2	few	.	TGCGCCAGCAGCCACCAAACTAACTATGGCTACACCTTC	CASSHQTNYGYTF
TRBV4-3	TRBJ2-7	.	TRBD2	TGCGCCAGCAGCCAACAGGGACTAGCGGGAGATGAGCAGTACTTC	CASSQQGLAGDEQYF
TRBV20-1	TRBJ2-1	few	.	TGCAGTGCTGGGACTTGGGGCAATGAGCAGTTCTTC	CSAGTWGNEQFF
TRBV5-5	TRBJ1-4	.	TRBD1	TGTGCCAGCAGCTTGGGGGCCGGACAGGGAGGGAGAGAAAAACTGTTTTTT	CASSLGAGQGGREKLFF
TRBV6-1	TRBJ2-1	few	.	TGTGCCAGCAGTGGTACTACCGAAAGAAATGAGCAGTTCTTC	CASSGTTERNEQFF
TRBV11-2	TRBJ2-7	few	.	TGTGCCAGCAGCTTAGATATGGGGGCCTACGAGCAGTACTTC	CASSLDMGAYEQYF
TRBV5-5	TRBJ2-1	.	.	TGTGCCAGCAGCTTGGCCGCACTCAGAGCTTACAATGAGCAGTTCTTC	CASSLAALRAYNEQFF
TRBV29-1	TRBJ2-1	few	.	TGCAGCGTTGAAAGGCGGCGGAGCTCCTACAATGAGCAGTTCTTC	CSVERRRSSYNEQFF
TRBV7-2	TRBJ2-2	.	.	TGTGCCAGACAGGACAGTTTGAACACCGGGGAGCTGTTTTTT	CARQDSLNTGELFF
TRBV12-2	TRBJ2-7	few	.	TGTGCAAGTCGCTTAGTTCGGGGCCACTCCTACGAGCAGTACTTC	CASRLVRGHSYEQYF
TRBV6-1	TRBJ1-1	.	.	TGTGCCAGCAGTGACGGGGGGGGCACTGAAGCTTTCTTT	CASSDGGGTEAFF
TRBV11-2	TRBJ1-3	few	TRBD1	TGTGCCAGCAGCTCTAGTCGGAGACAGGGGGCCGGAAACACCATATATTTT	CASSSSRRQGAGNTIYF
TRBV12-3/TRBV12-4	TRBJ1-2	.	.	TGTGCCAGCAGTTTAGAGGGGTTTGGGGGCTATGGCTACACCTTC	CASSLEGFGGYGYTF
TRBV7-2	TRBJ1-6	few	.	TGTGCCAGCAGCTTAGAGCCAGGGCTGAATTCACCCCTCCACTTT	CASSLEPGLNSPLHF
TRBV7-9	TRBJ1-3	few	.	TGTGCCAGCAGCCACAACTGGAGCGGAAACACCATATATTTT	CASSHNWSGNTIYF
TRBV28	TRBJ2-1	many	.	TGTGCCAGCAGTCCCATACTAAAATCCTACAATGAGCAGTTCTTC	CASSPILKSYNEQFF
TRBV7-2	TRBJ2-7	many	.	TGTGCCAGCAGCTTACGGGGAGACTACGAGCAGTACTTC	CASSLRGDYEQYF
TRBV10-3	TRBJ1-5	.	TRBD1	TGTGCCATCAGTGTGACAGGGGAGGATCAGCCCCAGCATTTT	CAISVTGEDQPQHF
TRBV14	TRBJ2-2	.	.	TGTGCCAGCAGCGGGGTTGCGAGCGTCACCGGGGAGCTGTTTTTT	CASSGVASVTGELFF
TRBV11-2	TRBJ2-7	many	TRBD2	TGTGCCAGCAGCTTAGAGGCGACTAGCGGGCCTTACGAGCAGTACTTC	CASSLEATSGPYEQYF
TRBV12-3/TRBV12-4	TRBJ1-2	few	TRBD1	TGTGCCAGCAGTCCAGACAGGGCTCGGGGCTACACCTTC	CASSPDRARGYTF
TRBV7-8	TRBJ2-7	.	.	TGTGCCAGCAGCCCCTGGGGTCATCAAAGGGAGCAGTACTTC	CASSPWGHQREQYF
TRBV6-2/TRBV6-3	TRBJ2-7	.	.	TGTGCCAGCAGGTTCCCTGGAGGGAACTACGAGCAGTACTTC	CASRFPGGNYEQYF
TRBV28	TRBJ2-5	few	.	TGTGCCAGCAACCTAGACAGCTACCAAGAGACCCAGTACTTC	CASNLDSYQETQYF
TRBV29-1	TRBJ2-5	.	TRBD2	TGCAGCGCCAGAAGTAGCGGGATAGAGACCCAGTACTTC	CSARSSGIETQYF
TRBV4-3	TRBJ2-3	few	TRBD2	TGCGCCAGCAGCCAATCCGCGACTAGCGGGAGGAATACGCAGTATTTT	CASSQSATSGRNTQYF
TRBV28	TRBJ1-3	.	.	TGTGCCAGCAGTCCCCTCGGGGGGGACCCGGAGGGGATTCCTGGAAACACCATATATTTT	CASSPLGGDPEGIPGNTIYF
TRBV28	TRBJ1-5	.	.	TGTGCCAGCACGCCGGAAGAGGGGGTGGGTCAGCCCCAGCATTTT	CASTPEEGVGQPQHF
TRBV29-1	TRBJ2-2	many	.	TGCAGCGTAACTAGGATCGCGAACACCGGGGAGCTGTTTTTT	CSVTRIANTGELFF
TRBV12-3/TRBV12-4	TRBJ2-7	many	TRBD2	TGTGCCAGCAGCTTCGGGGGGGGGGCCTACGAGCAGTACTTC	CASSFGGGAYEQYF
TRBV7-9	TRBJ1-1	.	TRBD1	TGTGCCAGCAGACAAGGGACAGCGAACACTGAAGCTTTCTTT	CASRQGTANTEAFF
TRBV12-3/TRBV12-4	TRBJ1-2	.	.	TGTGCCAGCAGTTCATTCGCCAGGGCCGATGGCTACACCTTC	CASSSFARADGYTF
TRBV30	TRBJ1-1	few	.	TGTGCCTGGAAAGGGACAAGGGTGGACACTGAAGCTTTCTTT	CAWKGTRVDTEAFF
TRBV28	TRBJ2-1	few	.	TGTGCCAGCAGTCTCACAGTCTTTGGGTCCTACAATGAGCAGTTCTTC	CASSLTVFGSYNEQFF